The next 28 T cell receptor beta chains were all read from a single sample in a study of beta chain features in type 1 diabetes (dated by TCRdb to the late 2010s). The library was generated by the immunoSEQ multiplex PCR assay. The High Capacity cDNA Reverse Transcription Kit was used to reverse transcribe all of the isolated RNA, meaning that expressed TCRB transcripts were what got sequenced. TCRdb limited this immuneACCESS table to in-frame rearrangements with V and J called. A share of clones is missing; checked studies link under half to unresolved V genes, and the rest is unexplained. The sample contains about 120,000 clones, roughly 15% of them found a single time. Clones ranked in the top ten supply over 2% of the sample. The antigens for these receptors are not known. The investigation overall reported the following: Type 1 diabetes patients showed a moderate but significant shortening of TCRB CDR3 length in all four CD4+ subsets.

Sequenced material: central memory CD4+ T cells from blood. The receptors derive from a man aged 25-45 years with type 1 diabetes.

With respect to this clone: One base separates it from a far larger clone, so it is likely a read error. V and J are TRBV19 and TRBJ2-5; 9 positions agree with TRBD1. The end of the DNA fits TRBJ2-7 better, so the J call may be wrong. Germline assignment: CDR1 LNHDA and CDR2 SQIVND (reference sequence). The CDR3 is made up of 15 amino acids. The CDR3 spells CASRLSGTGSYEQYF. The DNA of the CDR3 is TGTGCCAGTAGGCTTTCCGGGACAGGGTCCTACGAGCAGTACTTC.

This chain joins TRBV25-1 and TRBJ2-3; 13 positions agree with TRBD2. This CDR3 is 17 amino acids long. The germline V gene has CDR1 MGHDK and CDR2 SYGVNS. V dropped 2 bases and J dropped 8; count of bases not matched to a gene: 10. The CDR3 is CASSELGTSGASVTQYF. DNA for the CDR3: TGTGCCAGCAGTGAACTGGGGACTAGCGGGGCATCTGTTACGCAGTATTTT.

A word on this clone: A far more abundant clone sits one base away, making this likely a read error. This chain connects TRBV7-2 to TRBJ2-6, with D unclear. V lost 0 bases and J lost 0, with 0 bases in between. This CDR3 comprises 14 residues. Per the germline V gene, CDR1 is SGHTA and CDR2 is FQGNSA. The CDR3, as DNA: TGTGCCAGCAGCTTAGCCTCTGGGGCCAACGTCCTGACTTTC. Its translation is CASSLASGANVLTF.

This clone was seen a single time. The rearrangement uses TRBV5-6 and TRBJ2-5; D remains ambiguous. Per the germline V gene, CDR1 is SGHDT and CDR2 is YYEEEE. The CDR3 contains 16 residues. Deletions cut 0 bases from V and 1 base from J, with 13 bases between. CDR3 in amino acids: CASSLGSLGLQETQYF. The DNA of the CDR3 is TGTGCCAGCAGCTTGGGCAGCCTAGGGCTCCAAGAGACCCAGTACTTC. Full variable domain (outside the CDR3, taken from reference TRBV5-6 and TRBJ2-5): DAGVTQSPTHLIKTRGQQVTLRCSPKSGHDTVSWYQQALGQGPQFIFQYYEEEERQRGNFPDRFSGHQFPNYSSELNVNALLLGDSALYLCASSLGSLGLQETQYFGPGTRLLVL.

V gene TRBV7-9 combines with J gene TRBJ1-1; no clear D gene. The germline V and J ends were trimmed by 4 bases and 4 bases, with 7 bases remaining between them. Germline values: CDR1 SEHNR, CDR2 FQNEAQ (reference sequence). CDR3 length: 12 residues. The CDR3 protein is CASSSSGTEAFF. CDR3 DNA sequence: TGTGCCAGCAGCTCCAGTGGCACTGAAGCTTTCTTT.

This clone occurred a few times. V usage is TRBV5-6 and J usage is TRBJ1-1, with 9 nucleotides matching TRBD1. With V trimmed by 5 bases and J by 7 bases, 9 bases remained unmatched. The CDR3 runs 14 residues. Germline-derived CDR1 and CDR2 are SGHDT and YYEEEE. This CDR3 is CASSPGQGIIEAFF. The CDR3 DNA is TGTGCCAGCAGTCCGGGACAGGGTATCATTGAAGCTTTCTTT.

This clone has just a few counts. The J gene is TRBJ1-1, the V gene TRBV18; no clear D gene. The germline V and J ends were trimmed by 6 bases and 1 base, with 24 bases remaining between them. The CDR3 sequence is 18 residues long. CDR1 and CDR2 from the germline V gene are KGHSH and LQKENI. The CDR3 bases are TGTGCCAGCTCCCAAGGGCGCGTTAGAACCGAATGGAACACTGAAGCTTTCTTT. Its translation is CASSQGRVRTEWNTEAFF.

This clone has more than one count but fewer than ten. J is TRBJ2-4 and V is TRBV2, with D perhaps matching TRBD2 (5 bases). This CDR3 spans 13 amino acids. The germline V gene encodes CDR1 SNHLY and CDR2 FYNNEI. V dropped 8 bases and J dropped 8 bases, with 16 bases sitting between them. CDR3 DNA: TGTGCCAGCTGCATGGAGGCGGGTGACATTCAGTACTTC. It codes for CASCMEAGDIQYF.

The rearrangement uses TRBV18 and TRBJ1-2, with D hard to call. CDR3 size: 16 residues. Germline V lookup: CDR1 KGHSH, CDR2 LQKENI. Trimming removed 4 bases from V and 1 base from J, with 16 bases in between. The CDR3 DNA reads TGTGCCAGCTCACGCACGGACCTCACAGATAACTATGGCTACACCTTC. It is translated as CASSRTDLTDNYGYTF.

This clone showed up just a few times. This chain links TRBV9 with TRBJ2-3; D remains ambiguous. This CDR3 has 14 residues. V was pared by 1 base and J by 2 bases, with 8 bases between. Germline CDR1 reads SGDLS; CDR2 reads YYNGEE. The CDR3 protein is CASSVSGFTDTQYF. DNA for the CDR3: TGTGCCAGCAGCGTATCAGGTTTCACAGATACGCAGTATTTT.

This clone has at least ten counts. The chain uses TRBV2 and TRBJ2-7; 7 nucleotides match TRBD1. The germline CDR1 and CDR2 sequences are SNHLY and FYNNEI. V shed 6 bases, J shed 8 bases, and the junction held 4 bases outside the gene matches. The CDR3 extends over 11 amino acids. The DNA of the CDR3 is TGTGCCAGCAGCGACAGGGCCCAGCAGTACTTC. This codes for CASSDRAQQYF.

This sequence joins TRBV10-3 and TRBJ1-1, with 8 bases matching TRBD1. Germline V gene sequence: CDR1 ENHRY, CDR2 SYGVKD. The CDR3 covers 12 residues. The ends lost 11 bases at V and 10 bases at J; junction bases unmatched: 12. CDR3 region: CAAYTVDRVAFF. The CDR3 DNA reads TGTGCCGCCTACACGGTGGACAGGGTAGCTTTCTTT.

The chain uses TRBV7-2 and TRBJ1-3; tentative D call: TRBD1 (5 bases). The germline gives CDR1 SGHTA, CDR2 FQGNSA. This CDR3 is built from 16 residues. V lost 5 bases to trimming and J lost 0 bases, with 14 bases between them. CDR3 protein: CASSPGDGFSGNTIYF. In DNA, the CDR3 is TGTGCCAGCAGCCCGGGGGACGGCTTCTCTGGAAACACCATATATTTT.

This clone was detected a few times. The chain carries TRBV7-2 and TRBJ1-6, with D possibly being TRBD1 (6 bases). Germline V gene data show CDR1 as SGHTA and CDR2 as FQGNSA. Between the trimmed V and J ends, which lost 3 bases and 7 bases, there was a span of 13 bases. The CDR3 covers 15 residues. In DNA form, the CDR3 reads TGTGCCAGCAGCTTTTCGGCAGGGGTAAATTCACCCCTCCACTTT. Protein: CASSFSAGVNSPLHF.

This clone occurred a few times. The V call is TRBV18, the J call TRBJ2-7; D is undetermined. CDR3 length equals 12 residues. From germline, CDR1 is KGHSH and CDR2 LQKENI. V was trimmed by 3 bases and J by 3 bases, leaving 6 bases between them. The CDR3 DNA reads as TGTGCCAGCTCACCGGATCACTACGAGCAGTACTTC. Its translation is CASSPDHYEQYF.

The CDR3 nucleotides read TGTGCCATCAGTGAGTCTGGCTCGGAGACCCAGTACTTC. Amino acids: CAISESGSETQYF. The chain carries TRBV10-3 and TRBJ2-5; the D is unclear. Between the trimmed V and J ends, which lost 0 bases and 5 bases, there was a span of 7 bases. The CDR3 is made up of 13 amino acids. The germline V gene encodes CDR1 ENHRY and CDR2 SYGVKD.

A remark on this clone: This may come from a read error, since a much larger clone is one base off. Within the sample, other DNA sequences also encode this same CDR3. The rearrangement joins TRBV29-1 to TRBJ2-6, with D possibly matching TRBD2 (5 bases). This CDR3 spans 13 amino acids. Looked up from germline, CDR1 is SQVTM and CDR2 is ANQGSEA. V shed 3 bases and J shed 4 bases, with 7 bases lying between them. Here the CDR3 DNA reads TGCAGCGTTGAGAGGGCGGGGGCCAACGTCCTGACTTTC. Translation gives CSVERAGANVLTF. Drawing the rest from reference TRBV29-1 and TRBJ2-6, the complete variable domain is SAVISQKPSRDICQRGTSLTIQCQVDSQVTMMFWYRQQPGQSLTLIATANQGSEATYESGFVIDKFPISRPNLTFSTLTVSNMSPEDSSIYLCSVERAGANVLTFGAGSRLTVL.

There are a few counts of this clone. J is TRBJ2-5 and V is TRBV30; D unresolved. Germline values: CDR1 GTSNPN, CDR2 SVGIG (reference sequence). The ends were cut back, 4 bases at V and 1 base at J, with 10 bases in the middle. This CDR3 has 13 residues. Here the CDR3 DNA reads TGTGCCTGGACGCCCAGCTCCCAAGAGACCCAGTACTTC. Translated: CAWTPSSQETQYF.

This clone has more than one count but fewer than ten. The genes are TRBV5-1 and TRBJ2-5; 9 bases align to TRBD1. This CDR3 spans 14 amino acids. CDR1 and CDR2 from the germline V gene are SGHRS and YFSETQ. Unmatched junction bases numbered 7, after V lost 5 bases and J lost 5 bases. The CDR3 here is CASSRTGAAETQYF. The DNA of the CDR3 is TGCGCCAGCAGTCGGACAGGGGCGGCGGAGACCCAGTACTTC.

This clone showed up just a few times. This chain uses TRBV2 with TRBJ1-6, with a tentative D call TRBD1 (6 bases). The V gene lost 3 bases and the J gene lost 15 bases, with 21 bases spanning the gap. The CDR3 consists of 15 residues. Germline loops: CDR1 SNHLY, CDR2 FYNNEI. The CDR3 DNA sequence: TGTGCCAGCAGTGACGGACAGTCTTCAATTCGGGACCTCCACTTT. It specifies CASSDGQSSIRDLHF.

This clone appeared a few times. The CDR3 nucleotides are TGCGCCAGCAGTGAGGGCGGGATTTCTAACTATGGCTACACCTTC. Translating it yields CASSEGGISNYGYTF. The chain employs TRBV10-2 and TRBJ1-2; D gene ambiguous. Per germline, CDR1 WSHSY and CDR2 SAAADI. Trimming removed 2 bases at V and 0 bases at J, with 10 bases between. This CDR3 has 15 residues.

The genes are TRBV7-2 and TRBJ1-2; TRBD1 matches 7 bases. CDR3 size: 16 residues. Trimming at V came to 8 bases and at J to 4 bases, leaving 16 bases not matched to a gene. Germline V gene data show CDR1 as SGHTA and CDR2 as FQGNSA. The CDR3: CASFRQGEGFGYGYTF. The DNA of the CDR3 is TGTGCCAGCTTTAGACAGGGAGAAGGTTTCGGCTATGGCTACACCTTC. The entire variable domain, with the rest obtained from reference TRBV7-2 and TRBJ1-2, is as follows: GAGVSQSPSNKVTEKGKDVELRCDPISGHTALYWYRQSLGQGLEFLIYFQGNSAPDKSGLPSDRFSAERTGGSVSTLTIQRTQQEDSAVYLCASFRQGEGFGYGYTFGSGTRLTVV.

The rearrangement links TRBV7-2 to TRBJ2-5; the D gene is possibly TRBD2 (6 bases). Trimming took off 2 bases at V and 4 bases at J, with 11 bases between the two ends. The CDR3 contains 14 residues. The V gene's germline CDR1 is SGHTA and CDR2 FQGNSA. In DNA, the CDR3 is TGTGCCAGCAGCTTACGGCAGGGAGGAGAGACCCAGTACTTC. Protein product: CASSLRQGGETQYF.

This clone has just a few counts. The chain is built from TRBV7-2 and TRBJ2-5; no definite D call. The length of the CDR3 is 12 residues. Looked up from germline, CDR1 is SGHTA and CDR2 is FQGNSA. Trimming left V 3 bases short and J 5 bases short, with 7 bases between. The CDR3 is CASSFPLETQYF. CDR3 nucleotide sequence: TGTGCCAGCAGCTTCCCATTGGAGACCCAGTACTTC.

This clone turned up a few times. The V and J genes are TRBV18 and TRBJ2-7; 11 nucleotides line up with TRBD2. Germline CDR1 KGHSH, CDR2 LQKENI. This CDR3 is 15 amino acids long. V was clipped by 3 bases and J by 5 bases; unmatched bases: 6. CDR3 in DNA: TGTGCCAGCTCACCGACTAGCGGGGCTTCCAACGAGCAGTACTTC. Amino acid sequence: CASSPTSGASNEQYF.

The CDR3 loop is CASSPPEGVNEQFF. The CDR3 coding sequence is TGTGCCAGCTCACCACCAGAAGGGGTCAATGAGCAGTTCTTC. V gene TRBV18 combines with J gene TRBJ2-1, with D possibly being TRBD1 (5 bases). This CDR3 has 14 residues. Per the germline V gene, CDR1 is KGHSH and CDR2 is LQKENI. The germline V and J ends were trimmed by 0 bases and 6 bases, with 9 bases remaining between them.

The gene calls are TRBV10-3 and TRBJ2-5; 15 bases align to TRBD2. CDR3 length equals 18 residues. The V segment lost 4 bases and the J segment 1 base; nucleotides outside the gene matches: 7. The V gene's germline CDR1 is ENHRY and CDR2 SYGVKD. The CDR3 nucleotides are TGTGCCATCAGTGCACCCAAGGGACTAGCGGGGGGCCAAGAGACCCAGTACTTC. Protein product: CAISAPKGLAGGQETQYF.

In its sample, this clone was seen a few times. V and J are TRBV14 and TRBJ2-4; tentatively, D is TRBD1 (5 bases). The V end was cut by 0 bases, the J end by 3 bases, with 27 bases between. The CDR3 extends over 21 amino acids. The V gene's germline CDR1 is SGHDN and CDR2 FVKESK. CDR3 region: CASSQDFVRQGTNLGKNIQYF. CDR3 DNA: TGTGCCAGCAGCCAAGATTTCGTGCGGCAGGGAACAAATCTAGGCAAAAACATTCAGTACTTC. The whole variable domain, filled in from reference TRBV14 and TRBJ2-4, reads EAGVTQFPSHSVIEKGQTVTLRCDPISGHDNLYWYRRVMGKEIKFLLHFVKESKQDESGMPNNRFLAERTGGTYSTLKVQPAELEDSGVYFCASSQDFVRQGTNLGKNIQYFGAGTRLSVL.